A selection of T cell receptor beta chains follows, all from one sample in a study of blood T cell repertoires in COVID-19. Libraries were prepared by immunoSEQ multiplex PCR; TCRdb keeps only in-frame clonotypes and omits some of them. The top ten hold roughly 5.3% of the sample, which has fewer than 300,000 clones, approximately 85% seen once. The specimen sequenced was peripheral blood. These receptors all come from a man aged 50 to 59 with active or convalescent COVID-19. CDR3s include the opening cysteine and the closing phenylalanine or tryptophan. The D gene is left open where the match is weak. A row's size may be missing; if present it is once, few, many or a size class.

D: .; J: TRBJ1-2; size: .; V: TRBV21-1; CDR3: CASSNEDRQGTHYGYTF; DNA: TGTGCCAGCAGCAATGAAGATAGGCAGGGAACTCACTATGGCTACACCTTC
D: TRBD2; J: TRBJ2-2; size: .; V: TRBV5-1; CDR3: CASSFIPLAQGTGELFF; DNA: TGCGCCAGCAGCTTCATCCCACTAGCGCAGGGCACCGGGGAGCTGTTTTTT
D: TRBD1; J: TRBJ1-6; size: few; V: TRBV18; CDR3: CASSPTGGNSPLHF; DNA: TGTGCCAGCTCACCGACAGGGGGTAATTCACCCCTCCACTTT
D: TRBD1; J: TRBJ1-1; size: .; V: TRBV28; CDR3: CASSPFDRGTTEAFF; DNA: TGTGCCAGCAGCCCGTTCGACAGGGGGACCACTGAAGCTTTCTTT
D: .; J: TRBJ2-3; size: .; V: TRBV5-1; CDR3: CASSLTGSAADTQYF; DNA: TGCGCCAGCAGCTTGACGGGATCTGCGGCAGATACGCAGTATTTT
D: TRBD1; J: TRBJ2-5; size: .; V: TRBV6-5; CDR3: CAGAQGARETQYF; DNA: TGTGCCGGGGCACAGGGGGCGAGAGAGACCCAGTACTTC
D: .; J: TRBJ2-5; size: .; V: TRBV3-1/TRBV3-2; CDR3: CASSSLQGYNKETQYF; DNA: TGTGCCAGCAGCTCCTTACAGGGTTATAACAAAGAGACCCAGTACTTC
D: .; J: TRBJ2-5; size: .; V: TRBV3-1/TRBV3-2; CDR3: CASSQDRRTGDETQYF; DNA: TGTGCCAGCAGCCAAGATCGGAGGACGGGAGACGAGACCCAGTACTTC
D: .; J: TRBJ2-3; size: .; V: TRBV10-3; CDR3: CAISESIGATQYF; DNA: TGTGCCATCAGTGAGTCGATTGGGGCTACGCAGTATTTT
D: TRBD1; J: TRBJ1-1; size: .; V: TRBV15; CDR3: CATSSGGRGLSEAFF; DNA: TGTGCCACCAGCTCAGGGGGCAGGGGGCTTTCTGAAGCTTTCTTT
D: TRBD2; J: TRBJ2-3; size: .; V: TRBV12-5; CDR3: CASGLVGLAGPDTQYF; DNA: TGTGCTAGTGGTTTGGTCGGACTAGCGGGGCCAGATACGCAGTATTTT
D: TRBD2; J: TRBJ2-5; size: .; V: TRBV10-3; CDR3: CAIRRGTSGRLETQYF; DNA: TGTGCCATCAGGAGGGGGACTAGCGGGAGGCTGGAGACCCAGTACTTC
D: TRBD2; J: TRBJ2-2; size: .; V: TRBV27; CDR3: CASSSGLAFGELFF; DNA: TGTGCCAGCAGTTCGGGACTAGCGTTCGGGGAGCTGTTTTTT
D: .; J: TRBJ2-7; size: .; V: TRBV5-1; CDR3: CASSPGVPGSYEQYF; DNA: TGCGCCAGCAGCCCGGGGGTGCCTGGCTCCTACGAGCAGTACTTC
D: .; J: TRBJ2-1; size: .; V: TRBV4-1; CDR3: CASSRPGLDNEQFF; DNA: TGCGCCAGCAGCCGCCCTGGACTCGACAATGAGCAGTTCTTC
D: TRBD1; J: TRBJ1-1; size: .; V: TRBV9; CDR3: CASSVGQGAKDTEAFF; DNA: TGTGCCAGCAGCGTTGGACAGGGGGCCAAGGACACTGAAGCTTTCTTT
D: .; J: TRBJ1-6; size: .; V: TRBV19; CDR3: CASSIDTYNSPLHF; DNA: TGTGCCAGTAGTATCGACACCTATAATTCACCCCTCCACTTT
D: .; J: TRBJ2-7; size: few; V: TRBV5-5; CDR3: CASTSGRTYEQYF; DNA: TGTGCCAGCACCTCTGGCAGGACCTACGAGCAGTACTTC
D: .; J: TRBJ1-1; size: .; V: TRBV14; CDR3: CASSQGGRAREAFF; DNA: TGTGCCAGCAGCCAGGGGGGAAGGGCGAGAGAAGCTTTCTTT
D: TRBD1; J: TRBJ2-2; size: .; V: TRBV7-6; CDR3: CASSSQTGVATGELFF; DNA: TGTGCCAGCAGCTCTCAGACAGGGGTGGCCACCGGGGAGCTGTTTTTT
D: .; J: TRBJ2-1; size: .; V: TRBV6-2/TRBV6-3; CDR3: CASSSGLVNEQFF; DNA: TGTGCCAGCAGTAGCGGGTTGGTAAATGAGCAGTTCTTC
D: .; J: TRBJ2-1; size: .; V: TRBV25-1; CDR3: CASSEQRGYSYNEQFF; DNA: TGTGCCAGCAGTGAGCAAAGGGGGTACTCCTACAATGAGCAGTTCTTC
D: TRBD1; J: TRBJ1-5; size: .; V: TRBV28; CDR3: CASGGGPSNQPQHF; DNA: TGTGCCAGCGGAGGGGGCCCTAGCAATCAGCCCCAGCATTTT
D: .; J: TRBJ1-1; size: .; V: TRBV18; CDR3: CASSRLQAKNTEAFF; DNA: TGTGCCAGCTCAAGATTACAGGCGAAGAACACTGAAGCTTTCTTT
D: TRBD1; J: TRBJ2-7; size: .; V: TRBV28; CDR3: CASSSPGQGFYEQYF; DNA: TGTGCCAGCAGTTCTCCGGGACAGGGGTTCTACGAGCAGTACTTC
D: .; J: TRBJ1-1; size: .; V: TRBV11-2; CDR3: CASSRQGGEAFF; DNA: TGTGCCAGCAGCCGGCAAGGGGGTGAAGCTTTCTTT
D: TRBD2; J: TRBJ2-7; size: .; V: TRBV9; CDR3: CASSVAPSGTAYEQYF; DNA: TGTGCCAGCAGCGTAGCCCCTAGCGGGACCGCCTACGAGCAGTACTTC
D: TRBD2; J: TRBJ2-7; size: .; V: TRBV4-3; CDR3: CASSQDRAGGTYEQYF; DNA: TGCGCCAGCAGCCAAGACCGAGCGGGAGGCACCTACGAGCAGTACTTC
D: TRBD2; J: TRBJ2-7; size: .; V: TRBV28; CDR3: CASSTHPSGRAGYYEQYF; DNA: TGTGCCAGCAGTACCCACCCTAGCGGGAGGGCGGGGTACTACGAGCAGTACTTC
D: .; J: TRBJ2-5; size: .; V: TRBV9; CDR3: CASSVAGGETQYF; DNA: TGTGCCAGCAGCGTAGCCGGGGGAGAGACCCAGTACTTC
D: .; J: TRBJ2-3; size: few; V: TRBV6-5; CDR3: CASGLNPTDTQYF; DNA: TGTGCCAGCGGGCTTAATCCCACAGATACGCAGTATTTT
D: .; J: TRBJ1-1; size: .; V: TRBV5-1; CDR3: CASSVTGNTEAFF; DNA: TGCGCCAGCAGCGTCACAGGGAACACTGAAGCTTTCTTT
D: TRBD1; J: TRBJ1-2; size: .; V: TRBV2; CDR3: CASSRQGRYGYTF; DNA: TGTGCCAGCAGTAGACAGGGCCGCTATGGCTACACCTTC
D: TRBD1; J: TRBJ1-5; size: .; V: TRBV7-8; CDR3: CASSSPGTGDQPQHF; DNA: TGTGCCAGCAGCTCCCCCGGGACAGGGGATCAGCCCCAGCATTTT
D: .; J: TRBJ1-5; size: .; V: TRBV19; CDR3: CASSIRVGGNQPQHF; DNA: TGTGCCAGTAGCATCAGGGTTGGGGGCAATCAGCCCCAGCATTTT
D: .; J: TRBJ1-3; size: .; V: TRBV9; CDR3: CASSVDWGAGNTIYF; DNA: TGTGCCAGCAGCGTAGACTGGGGAGCTGGAAACACCATATATTTT
D: TRBD1; J: TRBJ2-7; size: .; V: TRBV27; CDR3: CASSLRDREDEQYF; DNA: TGTGCCAGCAGTCTCCGGGACAGGGAGGACGAGCAGTACTTC
D: TRBD1; J: TRBJ2-3; size: .; V: TRBV28; CDR3: CASRLSGQGTDTQYF; DNA: TGTGCCAGCAGACTTTCGGGACAGGGCACAGATACGCAGTATTTT
D: .; J: TRBJ1-4; size: .; V: TRBV11-1; CDR3: CASSLPGSADEKLFF; DNA: TGTGCCAGCAGCTTACCGGGGTCCGCGGATGAAAAACTGTTTTTT
D: .; J: TRBJ1-2; size: .; V: TRBV3-1/TRBV3-2; CDR3: CASSRNAGYGYTF; DNA: TGTGCCAGCAGCCGTAATGCGGGCTATGGCTACACCTTC
D: .; J: TRBJ2-2; size: .; V: TRBV5-6; CDR3: CASSWGGPNTGELFF; DNA: TGTGCCAGCAGCTGGGGGGGGCCGAACACCGGGGAGCTGTTTTTT
D: TRBD1; J: TRBJ1-2; size: .; V: TRBV27; CDR3: CASRPGQGYYGYTF; DNA: TGTGCCAGCCGGCCGGGACAGGGCTACTATGGCTACACCTTC
D: .; J: TRBJ2-3; size: .; V: TRBV9; CDR3: CASSAFGGSTDTQYF; DNA: TGTGCCAGCAGCGCTTTCGGCGGGAGCACAGATACGCAGTATTTT
D: TRBD1; J: TRBJ1-2; size: .; V: TRBV9; CDR3: CASSAGQGDYGYTF; DNA: TGTGCCAGCAGCGCGGGACAGGGCGACTATGGCTACACCTTC
D: TRBD1; J: TRBJ1-5; size: .; V: TRBV30; CDR3: CAWSFSGTGFQPQHF; DNA: TGTGCCTGGAGTTTCTCCGGGACAGGCTTTCAGCCCCAGCATTTT
D: TRBD1; J: TRBJ1-2; size: .; V: TRBV6-1; CDR3: CASSEGVRDSIYGYTF; DNA: TGTGCCAGCAGCGAAGGGGTAAGGGACAGCATCTATGGCTACACCTTC
D: .; J: TRBJ1-1; size: .; V: TRBV7-8; CDR3: CASSSPSGLDTEAFF; DNA: TGTGCCAGCAGCTCCCCCTCGGGGTTGGACACTGAAGCTTTCTTT
D: .; J: TRBJ2-7; size: .; V: TRBV18; CDR3: CASSPMEGLSYEQYF; DNA: TGTGCCAGCTCACCAATGGAGGGGCTCTCCTACGAGCAGTACTTC
D: .; J: TRBJ1-5; size: .; V: TRBV28; CDR3: CASSWGGRNQPQHF; DNA: TGTGCCAGCAGTTGGGGGGGCAGAAACCAGCCCCAGCATTTT